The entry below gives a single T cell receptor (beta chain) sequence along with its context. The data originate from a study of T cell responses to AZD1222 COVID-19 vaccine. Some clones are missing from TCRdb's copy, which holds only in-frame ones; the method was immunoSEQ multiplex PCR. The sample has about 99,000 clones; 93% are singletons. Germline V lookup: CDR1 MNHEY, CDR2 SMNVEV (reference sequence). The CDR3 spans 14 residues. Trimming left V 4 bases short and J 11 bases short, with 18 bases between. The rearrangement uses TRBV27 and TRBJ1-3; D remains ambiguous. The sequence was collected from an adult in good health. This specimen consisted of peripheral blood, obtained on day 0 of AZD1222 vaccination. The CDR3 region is CASSSRGKGNSIYF. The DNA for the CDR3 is TGTGCCAGCAGTTCGAGAGGGAAGGGTAACTCCATATATTTT.